The clone carrying this T cell receptor (beta chain) is a singleton in its sample. Its antigen is as yet unknown. The sample originates from a study of T-cell memory formation after mild COVID-19. Using constant-segment primers, 5'RACE produced TCR alpha and TCR beta cDNA libraries carrying sample barcodes and UMIs. Each CDR3 protein is one row after TCRdb ran MiXCR on the 5' RACE reads. Altogether about 210,000 distinct CDR3 sequences are present, approximately 30% being singletons, with the ten largest covering more than 9.5%. Regarding the study as a whole: A subset of responding clones appeared in pre-infection memory, suggesting cross-reactive memory joined. Whereas later expanders leaned CD4+, clones contracting day 15 to 85 showed a balanced CD4/CD8 makeup.

The V and J ends lost 3 bases and 8 bases respectively, with 11 bases between them. CDR3 length: 13 amino acids. CDR1 and CDR2 (germline): MDHEN, SYDVKM. The chain combines TRBV28 with TRBJ2-1; D is unclear. The specimen was PBMCs or a T cell subset sorted from them (not recorded which). This receptor was taken from an adult woman who had mild COVID-19 (a few samples of this study predate the infection). Cell type and time point are not known. CDR3 sequence (DNA): TGTGCCAGCAGTTTGAGGCTAGGAGATGAGCAGTTCTTC. It translates to CASSLRLGDEQFF.